This is a list of T cell receptor beta chains from one sample in a study of cytomegalovirus exposure and HLA in healthy donors. Here immunoSEQ multiplex PCR was the method, and the copy in TCRdb shows in-frame clones only, minus some. The repertoire consists of approximately 210,000 clones, with roughly four fifths occurring once and the leading ten covering approximately 1.8%. Input material: PBMCs. All receptors derive from a man between 18 and 29 years old in good health and CMV-seronegative. The CDR3 runs from the conserved cysteine through the conserved F or W.

TRBV12-5	TRBJ2-1	CASGSTDPQGPVKFKVNNEQFF
TRBV28	TRBJ2-2	CASTSPGQGVYGELFF
TRBV5-6	TRBJ2-7	CASSSPRLRTLNEQYF
TRBV15	TRBJ2-5	CATSRVEAAKRETQYF
TRBV19	TRBJ2-3	CASSILPVDRLGSTDTQYF
TRBV7-9	TRBJ1-4	CASSHGQGREKLFF
TRBV9	TRBJ2-2	CASSVASRSNTGELFF
TRBV28	TRBJ2-5	CASTILDRERETQYF
TRBV18	TRBJ2-7	CASSPRAGAYEQYF
TRBV7-9	TRBJ2-6	CASSLTSGNSGANVLTF